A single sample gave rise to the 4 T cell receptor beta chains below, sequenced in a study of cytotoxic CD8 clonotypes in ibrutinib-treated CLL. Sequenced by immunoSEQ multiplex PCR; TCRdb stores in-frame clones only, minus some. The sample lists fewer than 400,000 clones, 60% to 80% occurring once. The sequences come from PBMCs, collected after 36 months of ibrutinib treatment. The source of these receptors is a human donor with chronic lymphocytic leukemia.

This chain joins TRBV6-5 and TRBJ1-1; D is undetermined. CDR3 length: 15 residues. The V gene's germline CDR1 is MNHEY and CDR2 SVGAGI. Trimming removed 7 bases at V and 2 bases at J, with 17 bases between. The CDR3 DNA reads TGTGCCAGCACCCCCAGCCCCCCTAGAAACACTGAAGCTTTCTTT. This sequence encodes CASTPSPPRNTEAFF.

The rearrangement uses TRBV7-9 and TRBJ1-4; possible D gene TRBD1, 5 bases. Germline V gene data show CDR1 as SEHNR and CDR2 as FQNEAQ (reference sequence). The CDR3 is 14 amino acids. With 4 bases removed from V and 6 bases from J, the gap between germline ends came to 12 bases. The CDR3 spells CASSWTGTDEKLFF. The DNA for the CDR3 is TGTGCCAGCAGCTGGACCGGGACGGATGAAAAACTGTTTTTT.

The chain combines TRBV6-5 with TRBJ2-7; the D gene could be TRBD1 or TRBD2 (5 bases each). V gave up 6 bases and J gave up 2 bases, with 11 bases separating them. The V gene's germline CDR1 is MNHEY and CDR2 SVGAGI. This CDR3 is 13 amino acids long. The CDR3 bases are TGTGCCAGCAGCTCGACGGGGCCCTACGAGCAGTACTTC. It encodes CASSSTGPYEQYF.

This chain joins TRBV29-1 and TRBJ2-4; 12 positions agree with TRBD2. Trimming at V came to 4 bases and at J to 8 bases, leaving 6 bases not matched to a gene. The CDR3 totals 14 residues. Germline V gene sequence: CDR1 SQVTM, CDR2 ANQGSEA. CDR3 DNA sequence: TGCAGCGTTGCCCTGACTAGCGGGAGTGACATTCAGTACTTC. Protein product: CSVALTSGSDIQYF.